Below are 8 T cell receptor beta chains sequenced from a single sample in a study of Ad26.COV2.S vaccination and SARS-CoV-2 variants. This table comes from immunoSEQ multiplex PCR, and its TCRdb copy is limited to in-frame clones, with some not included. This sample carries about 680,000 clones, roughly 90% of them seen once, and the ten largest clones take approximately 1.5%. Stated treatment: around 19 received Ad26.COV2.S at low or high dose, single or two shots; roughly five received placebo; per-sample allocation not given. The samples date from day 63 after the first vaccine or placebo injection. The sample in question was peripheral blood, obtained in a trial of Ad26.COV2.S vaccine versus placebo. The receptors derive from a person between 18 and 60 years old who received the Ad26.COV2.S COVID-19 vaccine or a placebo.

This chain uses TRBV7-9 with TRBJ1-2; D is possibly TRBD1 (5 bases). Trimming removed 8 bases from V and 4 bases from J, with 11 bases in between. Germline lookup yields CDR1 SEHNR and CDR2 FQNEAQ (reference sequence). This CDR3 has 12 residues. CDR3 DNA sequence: TGTGCCAGCCGCAGGGCAGGCTATGGCTACACCTTC. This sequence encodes CASRRAGYGYTF.

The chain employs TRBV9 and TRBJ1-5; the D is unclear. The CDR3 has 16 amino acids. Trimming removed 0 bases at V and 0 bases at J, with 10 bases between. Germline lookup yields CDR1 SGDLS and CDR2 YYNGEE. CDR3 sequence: CASSVALGNSNQPQHF. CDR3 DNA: TGTGCCAGCAGCGTAGCTCTAGGAAATAGCAATCAGCCCCAGCATTTT.

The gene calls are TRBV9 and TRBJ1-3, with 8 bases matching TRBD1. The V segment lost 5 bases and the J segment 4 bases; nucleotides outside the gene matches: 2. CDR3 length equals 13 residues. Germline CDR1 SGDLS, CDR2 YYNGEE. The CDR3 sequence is CASRDRGGNTIYF. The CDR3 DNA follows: TGTGCCAGCAGAGACAGGGGAGGAAACACCATATATTTT.

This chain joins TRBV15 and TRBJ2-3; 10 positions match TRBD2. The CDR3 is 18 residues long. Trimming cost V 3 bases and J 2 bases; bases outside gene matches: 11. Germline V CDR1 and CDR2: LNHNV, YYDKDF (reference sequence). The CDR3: CATSRRQLAGSLTDTQYF. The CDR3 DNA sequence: TGTGCCACCAGCAGGAGGCAACTAGCGGGAAGTCTCACAGATACGCAGTATTTT.

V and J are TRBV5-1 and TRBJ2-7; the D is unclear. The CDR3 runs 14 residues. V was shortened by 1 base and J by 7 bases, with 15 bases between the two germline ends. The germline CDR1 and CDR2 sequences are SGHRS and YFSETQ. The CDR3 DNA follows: TGCGCCAGCAGCTTGCTGGACCCCGCTGGAGAGCAGTACTTC. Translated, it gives CASSLLDPAGEQYF. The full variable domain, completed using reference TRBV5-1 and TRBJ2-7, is KAGVTQTPRYLIKTRGQQVTLSCSPISGHRSVSWYQQTPGQGLQFLFEYFSETQRNKGNFPGRFSGRQFSNSRSEMNVSTLELGDSALYLCASSLLDPAGEQYFGPGTRLTVT.

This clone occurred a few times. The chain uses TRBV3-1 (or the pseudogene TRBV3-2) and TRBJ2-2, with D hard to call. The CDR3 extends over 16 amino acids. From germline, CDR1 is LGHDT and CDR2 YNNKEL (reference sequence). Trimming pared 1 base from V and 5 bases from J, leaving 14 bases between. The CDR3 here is CASSQGRAVGTGELFF. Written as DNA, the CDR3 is TGTGCCAGCAGCCAAGGTCGCGCGGTGGGGACCGGGGAGCTGTTTTTT.

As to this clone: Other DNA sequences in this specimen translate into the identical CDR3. CDR3 nucleotide sequence: TGTGCCTGGAGTGTACATGAGGGGGAGACCCAGTACTTC. It yields the protein CAWSVHEGETQYF. The chain recombines TRBV30 with TRBJ2-5, with D perhaps being TRBD1 or TRBD2 (5 bases each). The CDR3 contains 13 residues. CDR1 and CDR2 from the germline V gene are GTSNPN and SVGIG (reference sequence). The V end was cut by 0 bases, the J end by 5 bases, with 10 bases between.

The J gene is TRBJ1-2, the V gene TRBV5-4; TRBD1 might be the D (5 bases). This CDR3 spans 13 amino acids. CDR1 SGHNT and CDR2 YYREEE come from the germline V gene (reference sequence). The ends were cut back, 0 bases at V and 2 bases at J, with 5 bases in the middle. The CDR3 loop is CASSLAGNYGYTF. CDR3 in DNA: TGTGCCAGCAGCTTGGCAGGGAACTATGGCTACACCTTC.